A single sample is the source of the 19 T cell receptor beta chains below, sequenced in a study of blood T cell repertoires in COVID-19 (dated by TCRdb to about 2020). The library was made by the immunoSEQ multiplex PCR assay. The table comes from immuneACCESS by way of TCRdb, which keeps in-frame sequences with V and J called. Part of the clones is missing from these tables; in studies checked, under half for an unresolved V gene and the rest for unknown reasons. Counted in this sample were almost 250,000 clones; 85% to 90% of them appeared once. Of the sample, approximately 1.6% falls within the top ten clones. Input material: PBMCs or T cells enriched from blood (not recorded which). The receptors here all came from a woman between 45 and 65 years old who had recovered from COVID-19.

This clone has only one observation. The J gene is TRBJ1-2, the V gene TRBV11-2, with 10 bases fitting TRBD1. Trimming removed 3 bases from V and 6 bases from J; junction bases left unmatched: 1. This CDR3 contains 13 residues. Germline assignment: CDR1 SGHAT and CDR2 FQNNGV. DNA of the CDR3: TGTGCCAGCAGCTTCGGGACAGGGGATGGCTACACCTTC. Translating it yields CASSFGTGDGYTF.

The chain recombines TRBV19 with TRBJ1-4, with a possible D match to TRBD1 (5 bases). Trimming removed 9 bases from V and 1 base from J, with 18 bases in between. Germline V gene sequence: CDR1 LNHDA, CDR2 SQIVND (reference sequence). The CDR3 extends over 16 amino acids. The DNA for the CDR3 is TGTGCCAGCGGGTCCGGGGGAGCCGTAACTAATGAAAAACTGTTTTTT. Translating it yields CASGSGGAVTNEKLFF.

In its sample, this clone was seen a few times. In nucleotides, the CDR3 is TGTGCCAGCAGCTTAGGAGCACTGTCGAGCTCCTACGAGCAGTACTTC. It specifies CASSLGALSSSYEQYF. The chain recombines TRBV7-9 with TRBJ2-7; no clear D gene. Germline CDR1 and CDR2: SEHNR and FQNEAQ (reference sequence). V lost 1 base, J lost 0 bases, and 13 bases lay in between. The CDR3 length is 16 residues.

This clone was picked up one time. The rearrangement joins TRBV2 to TRBJ1-5; possible D gene TRBD1, 5 bases. Trimming removed 3 bases at V and 4 bases at J, with 16 bases between. This CDR3 region has 16 residues. CDR1 SNHLY and CDR2 FYNNEI come from the germline V gene. The CDR3 DNA sequence: TGTGCCAGCAGTGACCGCGGGGGTAAGAGAAATCAGCCCCAGCATTTT. It specifies CASSDRGGKRNQPQHF.

The rearrangement links TRBV24-1 to TRBJ2-1; 7 nucleotides match TRBD1. Germline assignment: CDR1 KGHDR and CDR2 SFDVKD. CDR3 length: 11 amino acids. Trimming removed 8 bases from V and 7 bases from J; junction bases left unmatched: 1. CDR3 nucleotides: TGTGCCACCATGACAGGGAATGAGCAGTTCTTC. Its translation is CATMTGNEQFF.

The sample holds a few counts of this clone. This sequence joins TRBV4-1 and TRBJ2-2, with 10 bases matching TRBD2. V was pared by 8 bases and J by 3 bases, with 9 bases of the junction left unmatched. The germline V gene encodes CDR1 MGHRA and CDR2 YSYEKL. This CDR3 comprises 16 residues. The CDR3: CASGKGTSVYTGELFF. CDR3 DNA: TGCGCCAGCGGAAAAGGGACTAGCGTATACACCGGGGAGCTGTTTTTT.

The chain employs TRBV9 and TRBJ2-2, with TRBD1 identical over 7 bases. V lost 5 bases, J lost 2 bases, and 3 bases stayed unmatched. The CDR3 sequence is 14 residues long. CDR1 SGDLS and CDR2 YYNGEE come from the germline V gene. The CDR3: CASRGDSNTGELFF. Written as DNA, the CDR3 is TGTGCCAGCAGAGGGGACAGCAACACCGGGGAGCTGTTTTTT.

The chain employs TRBV5-4 and TRBJ2-1; the D is unclear. The CDR3 has 14 residues. The V gene lost 6 bases and the J gene lost 0 bases, with 10 bases spanning the gap. Germline loops: CDR1 SGHNT, CDR2 YYREEE (reference sequence). CDR3 amino acids: CASNNPSSYNEQFF. For the CDR3, the DNA is TGTGCCAGCAACAATCCTTCCTCCTACAATGAGCAGTTCTTC.

The rearrangement joins TRBV5-1 to TRBJ1-2, with 8 bases aligning to TRBD1. V shed 4 bases, J shed 0 bases, and the junction held 2 bases outside the gene matches. This CDR3 region has 14 residues. Germline-derived CDR1 and CDR2 are SGHRS and YFSETQ. CDR3 region: CASSAGGPNYGYTF. CDR3 DNA sequence: TGCGCCAGCAGCGCAGGGGGCCCTAACTATGGCTACACCTTC.

The chain combines TRBV30 with TRBJ2-5, with D perhaps TRBD2 (6 bases). The CDR3 extends over 13 amino acids. Trimming shortened V by 1 base and J by 3 bases, and 9 bases separated the two germline ends. CDR1 and CDR2 (germline): GTSNPN, SVGIG (reference sequence). CDR3 DNA: TGTGCCTGGAGTGGTGGGAGGAAAGAGACCCAGTACTTC. Translation: CAWSGGRKETQYF.

The chain couples TRBV7-3 to TRBJ2-2, with D maybe TRBD1 (6 bases). The CDR3 runs to 17 residues. V was trimmed by 4 bases and J by 0 bases, leaving 15 bases between them. Germline V gives CDR1 SGHTA, CDR2 FQGTGA. CDR3 DNA sequence: TGTGCCAGCAGCTCACCAGACAGGACCGCGAACACCGGGGAGCTGTTTTTT. Its protein is CASSSPDRTANTGELFF. Using reference TRBV7-3 and TRBJ2-2 for the parts outside the CDR3, the full variable domain is GAGVSQTPSNKVTEKGKYVELRCDPISGHTALYWYRQSLGQGPEFLIYFQGTGAADDSGLPNDRFFAVRPEGSVSTLKIQRTERGDSAVYLCASSSPDRTANTGELFFGEGSRLTVL.

J is TRBJ1-4 and V is TRBV9; D not resolved. Germline assignment: CDR1 SGDLS and CDR2 YYNGEE. Trimming shortened V by 0 bases and J by 8 bases, and 20 bases separated the two germline ends. The CDR3 contains 17 residues. CDR3 sequence (DNA): TGTGCCAGCAGCGTAGGGAGGCGGTCCGGAGGTGGCGAAAAACTGTTTTTT. Its translation: CASSVGRRSGGGEKLFF.

The genes are TRBV11-3 and TRBJ2-2; TRBD1 might be the D (5 bases). CDR3 length equals 14 residues. V lost 6 bases, J lost 3 bases, and 11 bases lay in between. Germline CDR1 reads SGHNT; CDR2 reads YENEEA. The CDR3 here is CASRAGSDTGELFF. The CDR3 nucleotides are TGTGCCAGCAGGGCAGGGTCGGACACCGGGGAGCTGTTTTTT.

The V and J genes are TRBV5-1 and TRBJ1-1; D is unresolved. This CDR3 is built from 14 residues. Trimming pared 0 bases from V and 0 bases from J, leaving 6 bases between. Germline values: CDR1 SGHRS, CDR2 YFSETQ. The CDR3 reads CASSLGSVNTEAFF. The CDR3 DNA reads as TGCGCCAGCAGCTTGGGTTCCGTGAACACTGAAGCTTTCTTT.

The chain joins TRBV30 to TRBJ2-7, with unresolved D. The V end lost 5 bases, the J end lost 5 bases, and 10 bases lay between the germline ends. From germline, CDR1 is GTSNPN and CDR2 SVGIG (reference sequence). This CDR3 has 11 amino acids. The CDR3 loop reads CAWSYNDEQYF. The CDR3 region has the DNA TGTGCCTGGTCTTATAATGACGAGCAGTACTTC.

This clone was found once. The DNA is left out, because the CDR3 cannot be placed on it with certainty; the CDR3 is given as TCRdb lists it. The chain has TRBV28 and TRBJ2-7; the table's D call of TRBD1 was not tested on the DNA. Germline CDR1 reads MDHEN; CDR2 reads SYDVKM. The CDR3 is 14 residues long, counting both termini. The CDR3 spells CASSVGRGSSTWDF.

This chain connects TRBV5-1 to TRBJ2-1; the match to TRBD1 covers 8 bases. Unmatched junction bases numbered 10, after V lost 5 bases and J lost 6 bases. There are 15 residues in the CDR3. The germline gives CDR1 SGHRS, CDR2 YFSETQ. CDR3: CASREQGVVGNEQFF. The CDR3 DNA is TGCGCCAGCAGGGAACAGGGGGTAGTTGGCAATGAGCAGTTCTTC. Full variable domain (missing parts from reference TRBV5-1 and TRBJ2-1): KAGVTQTPRYLIKTRGQQVTLSCSPISGHRSVSWYQQTPGQGLQFLFEYFSETQRNKGNFPGRFSGRQFSNSRSEMNVSTLELGDSALYLCASREQGVVGNEQFFGPGTRLTVL.

This clone showed up just a few times. Other DNA sequences within the sample encode an identical CDR3. The chain uses TRBV12-3 or TRBV12-4 and TRBJ1-2; 7 bases are a match to TRBD1. The J segment lost 2 bases and the V segment lost 3 bases, leaving 0 bases of the junction unmatched. The CDR3 spans 13 residues. The CDR3: CASSLGQNYGYTF. The CDR3, as DNA: TGTGCCAGCAGTTTGGGACAGAACTATGGCTACACCTTC.

This chain links TRBV11-2 with TRBJ2-5; TRBD1 matches at 9 bases. With 4 bases clipped from V and 5 bases from J, the junction kept 11 bases outside the gene matches. This CDR3 contains 16 residues. CDR1 is SGHAT and CDR2 is FQNNGV in the germline V gene. The CDR3 sequence is CASSSSGTGSGETQYF. The CDR3 coding sequence is TGTGCCAGCAGCTCCTCCGGGACAGGGAGCGGTGAGACCCAGTACTTC. Based on the CDR3 plus reference TRBV11-2 and TRBJ2-5, the full variable domain is EAGVAQSPRYKIIEKRQSVAFWCNPISGHATLYWYQQILGQGPKLLIQFQNNGVVDDSQLPKDRFSAERLKGVDSTLKIQPAKLEDSAVYLCASSSSGTGSGETQYFGPGTRLLVL.